Listed below are T cell receptor beta chains from one sample, sequenced in a study of cytomegalovirus exposure and HLA in healthy donors. The assay was immunoSEQ multiplex PCR, and TCRdb's table has in-frame clones only and misses some. The sample holds around 75,000 clones. The sequenced material came from PBMCs. These receptors were taken from a woman in her sixties in good health and CMV-seronegative. CDR3s include the opening cysteine and the closing phenylalanine or tryptophan. Fields, in order: J gene, V gene, D gene, CDR3 DNA, CDR3 protein. A D gene is named only where the DNA matches it firmly.

TRBJ2-3 | TRBV7-6 | TRBD1 | TGTGCCAGCAGCTCAAGACAGGGGGCAACAGATACGCAGTATTTT | CASSSRQGATDTQYF
TRBJ2-5 | TRBV9 | - | TGTGCCAGCAGCGATTCCCGGGGGGAGACCCAGTACTTC | CASSDSRGETQYF
TRBJ1-2 | TRBV28 | TRBD1 | TGTGCCAGCATTTACCGACAGGGTCTGACTGGTCCAACTACTGGCTACACCTTC | CASIYRQGLTGPTTGYTF
TRBJ2-7 | TRBV4-3 | - | TGCGCCAGCAGCCCTACCCTTGGTACTAGATACGAGCAGTACTTC | CASSPTLGTRYEQYF
TRBJ1-1 | TRBV29-1 | - | TGCAGCGTTGAGGCTTCAGCTTTCTTT | CSVEASAFF
TRBJ2-7 | TRBV4-2 | - | TGTGCCAGCAGTCGAATCTATCCGGGTAACGAGCAGTACTTC | CASSRIYPGNEQYF
TRBJ1-1 | TRBV12-2 | - | TGTGCAAGTCGCCCCGATCAAGCTAAGACAGGGGCAGAGACTGAAGCTTTCTTT | CASRPDQAKTGAETEAFF
TRBJ1-1 | TRBV27 | - | TGTGCCAGCAGTTCCAGCCAGACTATGAACACTGAAGCTTTCTTT | CASSSSQTMNTEAFF
TRBJ2-7 | TRBV19 | - | TGTGCCAGTAGAGACACCTCAGGGGCCTACGAGCAGTACTTC | CASRDTSGAYEQYF
TRBJ2-5 | TRBV7-2 | TRBD2 | TGTGCCAGCAGCTTCCTGGTAGCGGGAGGTACTTCCCAAGAGACCCAGTACTTC | CASSFLVAGGTSQETQYF
TRBJ1-4 | TRBV9 | TRBD1 | TGTGCCAGCAGCGCAGGGGGGACTAATGAAAAACTGTTTTTT | CASSAGGTNEKLFF
TRBJ2-1 | TRBV7-2 | TRBD2 | TGTGCCAGCATCGGTAGACTAGCGGGAGGGCCCTCCTACAATGAGCAGTTCTTC | CASIGRLAGGPSYNEQFF
TRBJ2-2 | TRBV29-1 | TRBD1 | TGCAGCGCCAGACAGGGGCAGGACACCGGGGAGCTGTTTTTT | CSARQGQDTGELFF
TRBJ1-1 | TRBV4-1 | - | TGCGCCAGCAGCCCAGAGCAGGGTCGCACTGAAGCTTTCTTT | CASSPEQGRTEAFF
TRBJ2-3 | TRBV7-3 | TRBD2 | TGTGCCAGCAGTGGAGCGGGAGTCACAGATACGCAGTATTTT | CASSGAGVTDTQYF